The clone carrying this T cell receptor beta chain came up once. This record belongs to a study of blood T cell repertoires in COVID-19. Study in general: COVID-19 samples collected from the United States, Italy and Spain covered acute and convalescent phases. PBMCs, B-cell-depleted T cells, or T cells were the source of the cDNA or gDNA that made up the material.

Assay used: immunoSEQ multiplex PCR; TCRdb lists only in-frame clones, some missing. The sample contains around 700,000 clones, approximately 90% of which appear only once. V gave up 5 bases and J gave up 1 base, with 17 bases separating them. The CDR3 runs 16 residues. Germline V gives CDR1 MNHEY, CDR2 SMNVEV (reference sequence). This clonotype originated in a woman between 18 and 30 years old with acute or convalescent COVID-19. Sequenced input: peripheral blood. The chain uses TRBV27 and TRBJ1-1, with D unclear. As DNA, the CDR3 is TGTGCCAGCAGTCCGATTACCCCGGTCTGGAACACTGAAGCTTTCTTT. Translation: CASSPITPVWNTEAFF.